The sequence of this T cell receptor (beta chain) was determined in a study of response to subunit inactivated influenza vaccine (dated by TCRdb to the late 2010s). Context from the whole study: To follow how T cells responded to a trivalent subunit inactivated influenza vaccine, the researchers relied on deep quantitative profiling of the T cell receptor repertoire. Study-wide conclusions, independent of this receptor: It was suggested by the authors that each seasonal influenza vaccination may recruit only a limited number of new T cells.

This clonotype was counted between two and nine times. The target of this receptor is not known. No much larger clone exists at a distance of one base, and base qualities are not known. Trimming costs V 2 bases and J 1 base, and their ends lie 13 bases apart. For CDR1 and CDR2, the germline V gene lists SQVTM and ANQGSEA. From its cysteine to its phenylalanine, the CDR3 spans 15 amino acids. The only DNA kept is the CDR3, 45 bases in frame from the first base. Library preparation was by RT-PCR. Sequencing instrument: Illumina HiSeq 2500. TCRdb reprocessed the public reads (quality trimming at Q25 with fastp, clone calling with MiXCR) and kept in-frame beta chains. Each entry merges the rows of one CDR3 protein and shows their most common DNA and genes. Recorded for this sample are about 650,000 distinct CDR3 sequences; around 14% of them occurred a single time. Roughly 11% of the sample lies in the top ten.

The rearrangement combines TRBV29-1 with TRBJ2-3; the D call is tentative, TRBD1 or TRBD2, as each matches 7 bases. This receptor was obtained from a man aged 50-60 years who received an inactivated influenza vaccine. Donor details come from another sample of the same person, matched by shared clones. Source: PBMCs from blood, taken about 13 days after vaccination. In nucleotides, the sequence is TGCAGCGTTGAAACGGCAGGGGGGGGCACAGATACGCAGTATTTT. Translated, it reads CSVETAGGGTDTQYF.